The source of this TCR beta chain is a study of Ad26.COV2.S vaccination and SARS-CoV-2 variants. Study-wide background: Once, or twice with 56 days between doses, Ad26.COV2.S was given intramuscularly.

The table came from immunoSEQ multiplex PCR; TCRdb's copy has only in-frame clones and leaves some out. The table has about 420,000 clones, 88% seen once; the top ten hold 3.6%. The treatment here: roughly 19 received Ad26.COV2.S at low or high dose, single or two shots; 5 received placebo; per-sample allocation not given. Samples analyzed were those drawn on day 63 after the first vaccine or placebo injection. Trimming took 5 bases from V and 0 from J, leaving 7 bases between them. The CDR3 has 14 amino acids. CDR1 is SGHAT and CDR2 is FQDESV in the germline V gene (reference sequence). The receptor was derived from a person between 18 and 65 years old who received the Ad26.COV2.S COVID-19 vaccine or a placebo. The chain joins TRBV11-1 to TRBJ2-2; D remains ambiguous. Source: peripheral blood, taken in a trial of Ad26.COV2.S vaccine versus placebo. CDR3 bases: TGTGCCAGCAGCAAAGGACCGAACACCGGGGAGCTGTTTTTT. This sequence encodes CASSKGPNTGELFF.